These 23 T cell receptor beta chains share one sample of origin, sequenced in a study of T cell responses to AZD1222 COVID-19 vaccine. Measured with immunoSEQ multiplex PCR; TCRdb has only the in-frame clones, and not every one. The sample records some 170,000 clones, 80% to 90% being singletons. The starting material was peripheral blood, obtained 28 days after the second dose of the MenACWY control vaccine. These receptors all come from an adult who received the MenACWY meningococcal vaccine as a control.

CDR3 nucleotides: TGCGCCAGCAGCCGGACTAGCGGGAGAGTAAAATACGAGCAGTACTTC. This encodes CASSRTSGRVKYEQYF. The chain uses TRBV5-1 and TRBJ2-7; 13 bases map to TRBD2. Germline lookup yields CDR1 SGHRS and CDR2 YFSETQ. The CDR3 runs to 16 residues. V was pared by 4 bases and J by 4 bases, with 8 bases of the junction left unmatched.

The chain has TRBV15 and TRBJ2-7; 11 bases are a match to TRBD1. This CDR3 is built from 16 residues. Germline V gene lookup returns CDR1 LNHNV and CDR2 YYDKDF (reference sequence). V shed 0 bases and J 3 bases; nucleotides not matched to a gene: 4. CDR3 in amino acids: CATSRDRDRGVYEQYF. In nucleotides, the CDR3 is TGTGCCACCAGCAGAGACCGGGACAGGGGGGTCTACGAGCAGTACTTC. Supplemented by reference TRBV15 and TRBJ2-7, the full variable domain reads DAMVIQNPRYQVTQFGKPVTLSCSQTLNHNVMYWYQQKSSQAPKLLFHYYDKDFNNEADTPDNFQSRRPNTSFCFLDIRSPGLGDTAMYLCATSRDRDRGVYEQYFGPGTRLTVT.

The gene calls are TRBV5-1 and TRBJ2-1; D ambiguous. The CDR3 runs to 14 residues. The germline V gene has CDR1 SGHRS and CDR2 YFSETQ. Trimming shortened V by 0 bases and J by 3 bases, and 7 bases separated the two germline ends. The CDR3 coding sequence is TGCGCCAGCAGCTTGGTGTCAGTCTACAATGAGCAGTTCTTC. Amino acids: CASSLVSVYNEQFF.

The CDR3 DNA sequence: TGTGCCAGCAGCCAAGATGAAGGCGGGAGTCACTACGAGCAGTACTTC. Translation: CASSQDEGGSHYEQYF. V usage is TRBV4-2 and J usage is TRBJ2-7; the match to TRBD2 covers 7 bases. Per germline, CDR1 LGHNA and CDR2 YNFKEQ. The V segment lost 0 bases and the J segment 3 bases; nucleotides outside the gene matches: 8. The CDR3 runs 16 residues.

The chain uses TRBV7-9 and TRBJ2-7; possible D gene TRBD1, 6 bases. Germline assignment: CDR1 SEHNR and CDR2 FQNEAQ (reference sequence). V lost 4 bases and J lost 1, with 11 bases in between. The CDR3 consists of 14 residues. Here the CDR3 reads CASSSRTASYEQYF. The CDR3 DNA reads TGTGCCAGCAGCTCTCGGACAGCTTCCTACGAGCAGTACTTC.

The sample holds a few counts of this clone. This sequence joins TRBV23-1 and TRBJ1-2; 7 bases fit TRBD1. TRBV23-1 is known as an ORF, though its function is uncertain. Unmatched junction bases numbered 8, after V lost 0 bases and J lost 4 bases. This CDR3 has 16 amino acids. The CDR3 DNA is TGCGCCAGCAGTCAATCCTCCTATCGGGACAGCTATGGCTACACCTTC. Translating gives CASSQSSYRDSYGYTF.

This chain links TRBV19 with TRBJ2-2; 7 bases fit TRBD2. Per germline, CDR1 LNHDA and CDR2 SQIVND (reference sequence). After removal of 2 bases from V and 3 bases from J, the junction contained 3 bases not matched to a gene. The CDR3 is 15 amino acids. CDR3 DNA sequence: TGTGCCAGTAGTATAAATAGCGGGTACACCGGGGAGCTGTTTTTT. The encoded protein is CASSINSGYTGELFF.

The rearrangement uses TRBV14 and TRBJ2-5; D is unclear. The CDR3 loop spans 14 amino acids. The V gene lost 1 base and the J gene lost 2 bases, with 8 bases spanning the gap. The germline gives CDR1 SGHDN, CDR2 FVKESK. The CDR3 DNA reads as TGTGCCAGCAGCCAAGCCCACAGACAAGAGACCCAGTACTTC. This gives the protein CASSQAHRQETQYF.

The V gene is TRBV30, the J gene TRBJ1-1; D uncertain. Trimming removed 4 bases from V and 1 base from J, with 7 bases in between. CDR3 length: 12 residues. Germline V lookup: CDR1 GTSNPN, CDR2 SVGIG (reference sequence). The CDR3 bases are TGTGCCTGGACCGCGGGGAACACTGAAGCTTTCTTT. Translating it yields CAWTAGNTEAFF.

This sequence joins TRBV7-3 and TRBJ2-3; TRBD2 agrees at 11 bases. Germline CDR1 reads SGHTA; CDR2 reads FQGTGA. CDR3 length equals 16 residues. The trim removed 1 base at V and 1 base at J, leaving 1 base unmatched. In DNA, the CDR3 is TGTGCCAGCAGCTTAAAACTAGCGGGAGGCACAGATACGCAGTATTTT. Translation gives CASSLKLAGGTDTQYF. The full variable domain, its missing parts supplied by reference TRBV7-3 and TRBJ2-3, is GAGVSQTPSNKVTEKGKYVELRCDPISGHTALYWYRQSLGQGPEFLIYFQGTGAADDSGLPNDRFFAVRPEGSVSTLKIQRTERGDSAVYLCASSLKLAGGTDTQYFGPGTRLTVL.

This clone has just one count. The V call is TRBV6-5, the J call TRBJ2-7, with 7 positions matching TRBD1. V lost 2 bases, J lost 5 bases, and 6 bases stayed unmatched. The CDR3 consists of 14 residues. Germline CDR1 and CDR2: MNHEY and SVGAGI. The CDR3, as DNA: TGTGCCAGCAGTTACGACAGGGCCCGGGACGAGCAGTACTTC. It yields the protein CASSYDRARDEQYF.

This chain joins TRBV29-1 and TRBJ2-2, with D tentatively TRBD2 (5 bases). CDR1 is SQVTM and CDR2 is ANQGSEA in the germline V gene. The V end was cut by 6 bases, the J end by 5 bases, with 10 bases between. The CDR3 sequence is 12 residues long. In nucleotides, the CDR3 is TGCAGCGTGTTACTAGGGACCGGGGAGCTGTTTTTT. Its protein is CSVLLGTGELFF.

This clone came up a few times. The J gene is TRBJ1-1, the V gene TRBV10-1, with D hard to call. This CDR3 spans 13 amino acids. Per the germline V gene, CDR1 is WNHNN and CDR2 is SYGVQD (reference sequence). Trimming took off 6 bases at V and 1 base at J, with 9 bases between the two ends. DNA for the CDR3: TGCGCCAGCAGGTTTGCCGGGAACACTGAAGCTTTCTTT. The encoded protein is CASRFAGNTEAFF.

The chain couples TRBV29-1 to TRBJ2-3; a possible D gene is TRBD2 (5 bases). Deletions cut 3 bases from V and 4 bases from J, with 14 bases between. Germline V CDR1 and CDR2: SQVTM, ANQGSEA. This CDR3 is built from 14 residues. This CDR3 reads CSVERAIGPDTQYF. The CDR3 region has the DNA TGCAGCGTTGAGCGGGCGATCGGGCCAGATACGCAGTATTTT.

In this sample, this clone turned up once. The chain links TRBV5-1 to TRBJ1-5, with D possibly TRBD1 on 5 matching bases. Per germline, CDR1 SGHRS and CDR2 YFSETQ. CDR3 length equals 15 residues. V was pared by 4 bases and J by 2 bases, with 13 bases between. CDR3 nucleotides: TGCGCCAGCAGCCCCACAGGTGGTGGCAATCAGCCCCAGCATTTT. Encoded protein: CASSPTGGGNQPQHF.

On this clone itself: Sequence at one end of the junction differs from germline and may be a read error. The chain couples TRBV6-5 to TRBJ1-4, with 7 bases fitting TRBD1. This CDR3 has 15 residues. Germline CDR1 reads MNHEY; CDR2 reads SVGAGI. CDR3 region: CASSYGGQAGQNLFF. The CDR3 DNA sequence: TGTGCCAGCAGTTATGGAGGACAGGCAGGCCAAAACCTGTTTTTT.

V is TRBV6-5 and J is TRBJ1-5; the D gene is possibly TRBD1 (5 bases). Germline V gives CDR1 MNHEY, CDR2 SVGAGI. The CDR3 consists of 15 residues. V was trimmed by 8 bases and J by 3 bases, leaving 17 bases between them. CDR3 protein: CASVARTSDNQPQHF. CDR3 DNA sequence: TGTGCCAGCGTGGCCCGGACATCGGACAATCAGCCCCAGCATTTT.

This sequence joins TRBV28 and TRBJ2-7, with a tentative D call TRBD1 (6 bases). The germline gives CDR1 MDHEN, CDR2 SYDVKM. The CDR3 is 15 residues long. Between the trimmed V and J ends, which lost 5 bases and 2 bases, there was a span of 16 bases. The CDR3 coding sequence is TGTGCCAGCAGTGAAACGCGGACAGCTCCCTACGAGCAGTACTTC. Translation gives CASSETRTAPYEQYF.

The V call is TRBV25-1, the J call TRBJ2-2; D possibly corresponds to TRBD2 (5 bases). V was cut by 7 bases and J by 2 bases, with 14 bases left in between. The CDR3 length is 15 residues. The germline V gene has CDR1 MGHDK and CDR2 SYGVNS. CDR3 in amino acids: CASINSGINTGELFF. The CDR3 DNA follows: TGTGCCAGCATTAACTCCGGGATAAACACCGGGGAGCTGTTTTTT. Full variable domain (rest looked up from reference TRBV25-1 and TRBJ2-2): EADIYQTPRYLVIGTGKKITLECSQTMGHDKMYWYQQDPGMELHLIHYSYGVNSTEKGDLSSESTVSRIRTEHFPLTLESARPSHTSQYLCASINSGINTGELFFGEGSRLTVL.

The chain carries TRBV10-3 and TRBJ1-1; no definite D call. Germline V gene lookup returns CDR1 ENHRY and CDR2 SYGVKD. Deletions cut 10 bases from V and 0 bases from J, with 12 bases between. The CDR3 is made up of 13 amino acids. In DNA, the CDR3 is TGTGCCACCCTGGTTGAGGTGAACACTGAAGCTTTCTTT. Its protein is CATLVEVNTEAFF.

The chain combines TRBV11-3 with TRBJ2-2; D gene uncertain. Germline CDR1 reads SGHNT; CDR2 reads YENEEA. The V end was cut by 2 bases, the J end by 2 bases, with 9 bases between. There are 15 residues in the CDR3. The CDR3: CASSLRAANTGELFF. CDR3 DNA sequence: TGTGCCAGCAGCTTAAGGGCAGCCAACACCGGGGAGCTGTTTTTT.

The genes are TRBV29-1 and TRBJ1-4, with 9 bases lining up with TRBD1. With 4 bases clipped from V and 10 bases from J, the junction kept 13 bases outside the gene matches. The germline V gene encodes CDR1 SQVTM and CDR2 ANQGSEA. The CDR3 runs 15 residues. CDR3 bases: TGCAGCGTTGCAGAACCCGGGACAGGGATGGGAAAACTGTTTTTT. Its translation: CSVAEPGTGMGKLFF. The complete variable domain, with remaining parts taken from reference TRBV29-1 and TRBJ1-4, reads SAVISQKPSRDICQRGTSLTIQCQVDSQVTMMFWYRQQPGQSLTLIATANQGSEATYESGFVIDKFPISRPNLTFSTLTVSNMSPEDSSIYLCSVAEPGTGMGKLFFGSGTQLSVL.

J is TRBJ2-4 and V is TRBV6-5, with 12 bases that match TRBD1. V lost 0 bases to trimming and J lost 6 bases; unmatched junction nucleotides: 3. Germline assignment: CDR1 MNHEY and CDR2 SVGAGI. The CDR3 runs 16 residues. The CDR3 sequence is CASSYSGQGARNIQYF. Written as DNA, the CDR3 is TGTGCCAGCAGTTACTCGGGACAGGGGGCAAGAAACATTCAGTACTTC.